The 9 T cell receptor beta chains below were found in one sample sequenced in a study of cytotoxic CD8 clonotypes in ibrutinib-treated CLL. Here immunoSEQ multiplex PCR was the method, and the copy in TCRdb shows in-frame clones only, minus some. The sample shows more than 200,000 clones, roughly 70% of them seen only once. The sequencing here drew on PBMCs, taken after 24 months of ibrutinib treatment. All receptors derive from a human donor with chronic lymphocytic leukemia.

The rearrangement uses TRBV4-2 and TRBJ2-7, with D hard to call. The CDR3 covers 12 residues. Germline values: CDR1 LGHNA, CDR2 YNFKEQ. With 1 base removed from V and 7 bases from J, the gap between germline ends came to 8 bases. CDR3 in amino acids: CASSQGTGEQYF. DNA for the CDR3: TGTGCCAGCAGCCAAGGAACGGGTGAGCAGTACTTC.

This chain links TRBV7-8 with TRBJ2-2; TRBD1 might be the D (5 bases). Germline assignment: CDR1 SGHVS and CDR2 FQNEAQ. The CDR3 runs to 16 residues. V shed 0 bases and J shed 6 bases, with 14 bases lying between them. The CDR3 DNA is TGTGCCAGCAGCTTAGCGTTCAGGGTTTCCCCCGGGGAGCTGTTTTTT. This codes for CASSLAFRVSPGELFF.

The CDR3 spells CASSLRGQEQETQYF. The DNA for the CDR3 is TGTGCCAGCAGTTTAAGGGGGCAGGAGCAAGAGACCCAGTACTTC. V usage is TRBV28 and J usage is TRBJ2-5; TRBD1 matches at 7 bases. The CDR3 has 15 amino acids. CDR1 is MDHEN and CDR2 is SYDVKM in the germline V gene. Trimming took 2 bases from V and 2 from J; bases not matched to a gene: 5.

The genes are TRBV15 and TRBJ2-3; 11 bases map to TRBD2. The CDR3 covers 16 residues. The V gene end was trimmed by 2 bases and the J gene end by 4 bases; junction bases not matched to a gene: 5. Germline V gene sequence: CDR1 LNHNV, CDR2 YYDKDF (reference sequence). The DNA for the CDR3 is TGTGCCACCAGCAGAAAACTAGCGGGAGAAGCAGATACGCAGTATTTT. Translation gives CATSRKLAGEADTQYF.

This rearrangement joins TRBV27 to TRBJ2-1; perhaps TRBD1 as D (5 bases). The germline V gene has CDR1 MNHEY and CDR2 SMNVEV (reference sequence). The CDR3 has 15 residues. V lost 2 bases, J lost 0 bases, and 8 bases lay in between. The DNA of the CDR3 is TGTGCCAGCAGTTTAAGGGGTAGCTCCTACAATGAGCAGTTCTTC. Its protein is CASSLRGSSYNEQFF.

This chain links TRBV7-2 with TRBJ1-5; D is uncertain. Germline CDR1 SGHTA, CDR2 FQGNSA. V dropped 0 bases and J dropped 3 bases, with 9 bases sitting between them. This CDR3 has 15 amino acids. Written as DNA, the CDR3 is TGTGCCAGCAGCTTAGCAGAAGCTTACAATCAGCCCCAGCATTTT. Translated: CASSLAEAYNQPQHF. The complete variable domain, with remaining parts taken from reference TRBV7-2 and TRBJ1-5, reads GAGVSQSPSNKVTEKGKDVELRCDPISGHTALYWYRQSLGQGLEFLIYFQGNSAPDKSGLPSDRFSAERTGGSVSTLTIQRTQQEDSAVYLCASSLAEAYNQPQHFGDGTRLSIL.

J is TRBJ2-5 and V is TRBV6-5, with D possibly called TRBD1 or TRBD2 (5 bases each). Trimming took 5 bases from V and 11 from J, leaving 15 bases between them. The CDR3 spans 12 residues. The germline CDR1 and CDR2 sequences are MNHEY and SVGAGI. The CDR3 bases are TGTGCCAGCAGTGTGGGACGGACTTCTCAGTACTTC. Encoded protein: CASSVGRTSQYF.

The V call is TRBV19, the J call TRBJ2-7; D not resolved. CDR1 LNHDA and CDR2 SQIVND come from the germline V gene (reference sequence). The CDR3 runs 14 residues. The V end lost 2 bases, the J end lost 2 bases, and 10 bases lay between the germline ends. The CDR3 region is CASSITLGPYEQYF. The DNA for the CDR3 is TGTGCCAGTAGTATAACGCTGGGCCCCTACGAGCAGTACTTC.

The chain has TRBV7-8 and TRBJ1-5, with TRBD1 matching over 7 bases. V lost 4 bases and J lost 3; bases outside the gene matches: 6. This CDR3 has 15 amino acids. Looked up from germline, CDR1 is SGHVS and CDR2 is FQNEAQ. The CDR3 spells CASSYTDRDNQPQHF. The CDR3 nucleotides read TGTGCCAGCAGCTACACCGACAGGGACAATCAGCCCCAGCATTTT.